Listed here are 25 T cell receptor beta chains from one sample, sequenced in a study of cytomegalovirus exposure and HLA in healthy donors. The PCR had 60 Vbeta and 13 Jbeta primers. The table came from immunoSEQ multiplex PCR; TCRdb's copy has only in-frame clones and leaves some out. The sample carries some 110,000 clones, 70% recorded once. The specimen was PBMCs. All receptors come from a man younger than 40 in good health and CMV-seropositive.

The chain links TRBV29-1 to TRBJ2-1; D is perhaps TRBD1 (5 bases). Looked up from germline, CDR1 is SQVTM and CDR2 is ANQGSEA. CDR3 length equals 14 residues. V lost 0 bases and J 8 bases, leaving 14 bases between the germline ends. The chain's CDR3 is CSVEDWGHDDEQFF. In nucleotides, the CDR3 is TGCAGCGTTGAAGATTGGGGCCACGACGATGAGCAGTTCTTC.

The CDR3 DNA reads TGCGCCAGCAGCCAACCGGGACAGAACACTGAAGCTTTCTTT. Its protein product is CASSQPGQNTEAFF. V is TRBV4-1 and J is TRBJ1-1; D might be TRBD1 (6 bases). Trimming took off 2 bases at V and 1 base at J, with 8 bases between the two ends. The length of the CDR3 is 14 residues. Germline CDR1 reads MGHRA; CDR2 reads YSYEKL.

The chain uses TRBV29-1 and TRBJ2-1; 9 bases are a match to TRBD1. The CDR3 runs to 15 residues. V was clipped by 3 bases and J by 0 bases; unmatched bases: 3. Germline CDR1 reads SQVTM; CDR2 reads ANQGSEA. The CDR3 DNA reads TGCAGCGTTGAGGGACAGGGATACTCCTACAATGAGCAGTTCTTC. This codes for CSVEGQGYSYNEQFF.

This sequence joins TRBV4-2 and TRBJ2-1; 12 bases are a match to TRBD2. Germline V gives CDR1 LGHNA, CDR2 YNFKEQ. CDR3 size: 16 residues. Unmatched junction bases numbered 7, after V lost 4 bases and J lost 6 bases. DNA for the CDR3: TGTGCCAGCAGCCTCCGACTAGCGGGAGACGTCAATGAGCAGTTCTTC. It specifies CASSLRLAGDVNEQFF.

This clone was observed a few times. The chain couples TRBV7-9 to TRBJ1-2; weak D call: TRBD1 (5 bases). The germline V and J ends were trimmed by 5 bases and 4 bases, with 14 bases remaining between them. The CDR3 extends over 14 amino acids. Germline lookup yields CDR1 SEHNR and CDR2 FQNEAQ (reference sequence). CDR3 protein: CASSMQGRPYGYTF. In DNA, the CDR3 is TGTGCCAGCAGCATGCAGGGTAGACCCTATGGCTACACCTTC.

This clone has just a few counts. The chain links TRBV2 to TRBJ2-7; 9 bases fit TRBD1. With 2 bases clipped from V and 6 bases from J, the junction kept 5 bases outside the gene matches. Germline values: CDR1 SNHLY, CDR2 FYNNEI. The CDR3 contains 14 residues. The CDR3 region is CASSERDRASEQYF. CDR3 bases: TGTGCCAGCAGTGAAAGGGACAGGGCTAGCGAGCAGTACTTC.

The chain uses TRBV29-1 and TRBJ2-2; possibly TRBD2 for D (5 bases). Trimming removed 6 bases from V and 5 bases from J, with 10 bases in between. The germline CDR1 and CDR2 sequences are SQVTM and ANQGSEA. This CDR3 is 12 amino acids long. The chain's CDR3 is CSVLSGTGELFF. DNA of the CDR3: TGCAGCGTCCTTTCGGGAACCGGGGAGCTGTTTTTT.

The chain employs TRBV30 and TRBJ2-3, with D unclear. Trimming cost V 2 bases and J 3 bases, with 12 bases left between them. CDR1 is GTSNPN, CDR2 SVGIG, per germline (reference sequence). This CDR3 is 14 amino acids long. CDR3 protein: CAWSTLAGTDTQYF. In DNA, the CDR3 is TGTGCCTGGAGTACACTCGCCGGGACAGATACGCAGTATTTT.

This clone was detected only a few times. The V and J genes are TRBV28 and TRBJ1-2, with TRBD1 as a possible D gene (5 bases). CDR1 and CDR2 (germline): MDHEN, SYDVKM. The CDR3 length is 15 residues. Deletions cut 5 bases from V and 5 bases from J, with 18 bases between. CDR3 residues: CASSPGARGPYGYTF. The CDR3 nucleotides read TGTGCCAGCAGTCCCGGCGCAAGGGGCCCATATGGCTACACCTTC.

This rearrangement joins TRBV27 to TRBJ2-7; 7 nucleotides agree with TRBD2. This CDR3 comprises 14 residues. Germline V gene sequence: CDR1 MNHEY, CDR2 SMNVEV (reference sequence). The CDR3 coding sequence is TGTGCCAGCAGTCTATCTAGCGGTCCCTACGAGCAGTACGTC. Translation gives CASSLSSGPYEQYV.

J is TRBJ2-1 and V is TRBV27; maybe TRBD1 (6 bases). The CDR3 sequence is 15 residues long. Germline CDR1 is MNHEY and CDR2 is SMNVEV (reference sequence). V lost 5 bases and J lost 12, with 23 bases in between. The CDR3 nucleotides are TGTGCCAGCAGTCCTTCCGGTGGGAGTGGGGGCGGGCAGTTCTTC. It is translated as CASSPSGGSGGGQFF.

The V gene is TRBV7-2, the J gene TRBJ2-5; 10 bases are a match to TRBD2. Trimming at V came to 5 bases and at J to 1 base, leaving 4 bases not matched to a gene. Looked up from germline, CDR1 is SGHTA and CDR2 is FQGNSA. The CDR3 consists of 15 residues. The CDR3 coding sequence is TGTGCCAGCAGCGTTAGCGGGAGGATCCAAGAGACCCAGTACTTC. This sequence encodes CASSVSGRIQETQYF. Full variable domain (outside the CDR3, taken from reference TRBV7-2 and TRBJ2-5): GAGVSQSPSNKVTEKGKDVELRCDPISGHTALYWYRQSLGQGLEFLIYFQGNSAPDKSGLPSDRFSAERTGGSVSTLTIQRTQQEDSAVYLCASSVSGRIQETQYFGPGTRLLVL.

V usage is TRBV11-2 and J usage is TRBJ2-5, with D possibly TRBD2 on 6 matching bases. Trimming took 4 bases from V and 2 from J, leaving 11 bases between them. Germline V gives CDR1 SGHAT, CDR2 FQNNGV. The CDR3 contains 14 residues. The CDR3 bases are TGTGCCAGCAGCTCCCTCGGGGGTCAAGAGACCCAGTACTTC. Translation gives CASSSLGGQETQYF.

V gene TRBV28 combines with J gene TRBJ1-2, with D perhaps matching TRBD1 (6 bases). V lost 6 bases to trimming and J lost 2 bases, with 10 bases between them. There are 13 residues in the CDR3. CDR1 and CDR2 from the germline V gene are MDHEN and SYDVKM. CDR3 region: CASRSTGNYGYTF. The CDR3 nucleotides read TGTGCCAGCAGATCAACAGGGAACTATGGCTACACCTTC.

This clone showed up just a few times. V is TRBV10-2 and J is TRBJ2-7; D might be TRBD1 (5 bases). The CDR3 runs to 16 residues. Germline assignment: CDR1 WSHSY and CDR2 SAAADI. V was cut by 2 bases and J by 1 base, with 15 bases left in between. The CDR3, as DNA: TGCGCCAGCAGTGAGCCTGCAGGGATAAGATCCTACGAGCAGTACTTC. It translates to CASSEPAGIRSYEQYF.

V usage is TRBV9 and J usage is TRBJ1-1; TRBD1 aligns across 9 bases. V lost 4 bases and J lost 4; bases outside the gene matches: 11. Germline V gene sequence: CDR1 SGDLS, CDR2 YYNGEE. CDR3 length equals 16 residues. Here the CDR3 DNA reads TGTGCCAGCAGCCCCCGCACAGGGGGCTCCGGCACTGAAGCTTTCTTT. It encodes CASSPRTGGSGTEAFF.

The chain employs TRBV6-6 and TRBJ1-4, with 9 nucleotides matching TRBD1. V shed 4 bases and J 8 bases; nucleotides not matched to a gene: 8. The germline CDR1 and CDR2 sequences are MNHNY and SVGAGI (reference sequence). CDR3 length: 15 residues. This chain's CDR3 is CASSFPGQGGEKLFF. Here the CDR3 DNA reads TGTGCCAGCAGTTTTCCGGGACAGGGTGGCGAAAAACTGTTTTTT.

The J gene is TRBJ2-7, the V gene TRBV19; 10 nucleotides line up with TRBD1. CDR1 LNHDA and CDR2 SQIVND come from the germline V gene (reference sequence). CDR3 length: 13 amino acids. Losses at the gene ends were 5 bases for V and 6 bases for J; bases not matched to a gene: 4. CDR3 protein: CASSGGQGSEQYV. CDR3 sequence (DNA): TGTGCCAGTAGTGGGGGACAGGGGAGCGAGCAGTACGTC.

The chain links TRBV5-1 to TRBJ1-1, with 7 bases identical to TRBD1. Trimming took 5 bases from V and 3 from J; bases not matched to a gene: 13. Germline lookup yields CDR1 SGHRS and CDR2 YFSETQ. The CDR3 contains 16 residues. The CDR3 DNA reads TGCGCCAGCAGACCCGGGACAGCGACTTTTGACACTGAAGCTTTCTTT. It yields the protein CASRPGTATFDTEAFF.

This clone has a handful of counts. The V call is TRBV7-9, the J call TRBJ1-2; no clear D gene. Germline V CDR1 and CDR2: SEHNR, FQNEAQ (reference sequence). V lost 4 bases and J 7 bases, leaving 16 bases between the germline ends. The CDR3 covers 14 residues. DNA of the CDR3: TGTGCCAGCAGCTCCCCCGAGGGTGCGAGTGGCTACACCTTC. Encoded protein: CASSSPEGASGYTF.

The chain is built from TRBV19 and TRBJ2-1, with a tentative D call TRBD2 (7 bases). The CDR3 length is 18 residues. Trimming removed 2 bases at V and 3 bases at J, with 20 bases between. The germline CDR1 and CDR2 sequences are LNHDA and SQIVND (reference sequence). As DNA, the CDR3 is TGTGCCAGTAGTATACCCCTTGGGGGGGGCGTTCGCTACAATGAGCAGTTCTTC. It yields the protein CASSIPLGGGVRYNEQFF.

The CDR3 loop reads CASSNDRKNYGYTF. CDR3 nucleotide sequence: TGTGCCAGCAGCAATGACAGGAAAAACTATGGCTACACCTTC. The chain joins TRBV21-1 to TRBJ1-2; the D call of TRBD1 is as the table states it, not checked on the DNA. TRBV21-1 is termed a pseudogene. The CDR3 extends over 14 amino acids.

In this sample, this clone turned up once. The V call is TRBV9, the J call TRBJ2-5; 11 positions agree with TRBD2. CDR1 is SGDLS and CDR2 is YYNGEE in the germline V gene. This CDR3 has 16 amino acids. Trimming took 4 bases from V and 2 from J; bases not matched to a gene: 7. CDR3 nucleotide sequence: TGTGCCAGCAGCCCCTCTGTAGCGGGGGGGCAAGAGACCCAGTACTTC. Protein: CASSPSVAGGQETQYF. Looking up the rest from reference TRBV9 and TRBJ2-5 gives the full variable domain: DSGVTQTPKHLITATGQRVTLRCSPRSGDLSVYWYQQSLDQGLQFLIQYYNGEERAKGNILERFSAQQFPDLHSELNLSSLELGDSALYFCASSPSVAGGQETQYFGPGTRLLVL.

The chain combines TRBV10-3 with TRBJ1-2; D not certain. V lost 2 bases and J 14 bases, leaving 12 bases between the germline ends. The CDR3 is 11 residues long. The germline V gene encodes CDR1 ENHRY and CDR2 SYGVKD. CDR3 in DNA: TGTGCCATCAGTGAGGGGCCCGGTAAGACCTTC. Residues: CAISEGPGKTF.

This rearrangement joins TRBV18 to TRBJ1-1, with 9 bases aligning to TRBD1. Germline lookup yields CDR1 KGHSH and CDR2 LQKENI. The CDR3 totals 17 residues. The ends lost 4 bases at V and 0 bases at J; junction bases unmatched: 9. The CDR3 DNA reads as TGTGCCAGCTCACTAAACCGGGACAGGGTGGTGAACACTGAAGCTTTCTTT. Translated: CASSLNRDRVVNTEAFF. Variable domain in full (rest from reference TRBV18 and TRBJ1-1): NAGVMQNPRHLVRRRGQEARLRCSPMKGHSHVYWYRQLPEEGLKFMVYLQKENIIDESGMPKERFSAEFPKEGPSILRIQQVVRGDSAAYFCASSLNRDRVVNTEAFFGQGTRLTVV.